This T cell receptor (beta chain) was recorded in a study of glioma-infiltrating T cells after dendritic cell vaccination. Study results and limitations: Higher pretreatment TIL content predicted longer progression-free time and survival.

The time point was: after dendritic cell vaccination, including at tumor progression/relapse. PBMC were collected before vaccination, two weeks after the third vaccination, and at progression. This clone was seen a few times. No antigen is known for it. Sequenced by immunoSEQ multiplex PCR; TCRdb stores in-frame clones only, minus some. The sample holds 80,000 to 100,000 clones, 80% seen once. This CDR3 comprises 14 residues. Germline values: CDR1 LNHDA, CDR2 SQIVND (reference sequence). The ends were cut back, 6 bases at V and 4 bases at J, with 15 bases in the middle. This chain uses TRBV19 with TRBJ1-2; possible D gene TRBD1, 5 bases. The TCR originated in a human donor with glioblastoma. This sample comprised blood, obtained after dendritic cell vaccination. The CDR3 loop is CASSPRTPAYGYTF. The CDR3 DNA follows: TGTGCCAGTAGCCCCAGGACACCTGCCTATGGCTACACCTTC.